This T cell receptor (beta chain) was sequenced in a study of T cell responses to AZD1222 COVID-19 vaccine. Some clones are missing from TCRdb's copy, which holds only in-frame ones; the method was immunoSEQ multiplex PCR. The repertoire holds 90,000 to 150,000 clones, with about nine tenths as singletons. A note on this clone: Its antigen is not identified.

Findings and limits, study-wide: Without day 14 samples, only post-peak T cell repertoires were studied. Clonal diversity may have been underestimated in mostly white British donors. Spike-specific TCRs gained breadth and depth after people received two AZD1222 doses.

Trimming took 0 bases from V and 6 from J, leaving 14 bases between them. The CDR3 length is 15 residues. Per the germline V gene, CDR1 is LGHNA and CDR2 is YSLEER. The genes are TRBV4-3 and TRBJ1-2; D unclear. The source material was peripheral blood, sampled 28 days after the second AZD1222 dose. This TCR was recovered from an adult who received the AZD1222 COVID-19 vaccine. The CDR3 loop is CASSQDRARVNGYTF. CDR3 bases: TGCGCCAGCAGCCAAGATAGGGCCAGAGTCAATGGCTACACCTTC.